Listed below are T cell receptor beta chains from one sample, sequenced in a study of blood T cell repertoires in COVID-19. The table came from immunoSEQ multiplex PCR; TCRdb's copy has only in-frame clones and leaves some out. The sample carries approximately 290,000 clones, roughly 90% recorded once. The sequenced material came from peripheral blood. These receptors came from a man younger than 30 with active or convalescent COVID-19. The CDR3 runs from the conserved cysteine through the conserved F or W. A D gene is named only where the DNA matches it firmly. Some rows mark clone size as missing; the rest say once, few, many or name a class of expanded clone.

TRBD1	TRBV28	NA	TRBJ2-7	TGTGCCAGCAGTTTTCCTGGGACAGGGACCTACGAGCAGTACTTC	CASSFPGTGTYEQYF
TRBD1	TRBV19	NA	TRBJ1-1	TGTGCCACCATTCGGACAGGGAGTTTAACTGAAGCTTTCTTT	CATIRTGSLTEAFF
NA	TRBV5-1	NA	TRBJ1-6	TGCGCCAGCAGCCTGGTGGGCGGGGAATCACCCCTCCACTTT	CASSLVGGESPLHF
TRBD2	TRBV5-1	once	TRBJ2-2	TGCGCCAGCAGCCTACTAGCGGGGACGAACACCGGGGAGCTGTTTTTT	CASSLLAGTNTGELFF
TRBD1	TRBV20-1	NA	TRBJ1-4	TGCAGTGCTAGTGGCAGGGGGAATGAAAAACTGTTTTTT	CSASGRGNEKLFF
TRBD1	TRBV27	NA	TRBJ1-1	TGTGCCAGCAGACCCCGGGACAGGGGAGGAAACACTGAAGCTTTCTTT	CASRPRDRGGNTEAFF
NA	TRBV7-2	NA	TRBJ2-7	TGTGCCAGCAGCTGGCGAGCCGGGGGCTCCTACGAGCAGTACTTC	CASSWRAGGSYEQYF
TRBD2	TRBV6-2/TRBV6-3	few	TRBJ2-1	TGTGCCAGCAGTAAGGGACTAGATTACAATGAGCAGTTCTTC	CASSKGLDYNEQFF
NA	TRBV6-5	NA	TRBJ1-3	TGTGCCAGCGGATGGGGGGGAGGCTCTGGAAACACCATATATTTT	CASGWGGGSGNTIYF
NA	TRBV6-2/TRBV6-3	NA	TRBJ2-7	TGTGCCAGCAGCGTCGACAGCCCTTGGTCCTACGAGCAGTACTTC	CASSVDSPWSYEQYF
NA	TRBV6-1	NA	TRBJ2-5	TGTGCCAGCAGTGAAAGGGGCCAGGGGGGAAGAGCCTCATGGGAGACCCAGTACTTC	CASSERGQGGRASWETQYF
NA	TRBV28	NA	TRBJ1-2	TGTGCCAGCAGTTTGGGGGGGCGCAGCTATGGCTACACCTTC	CASSLGGRSYGYTF
NA	TRBV29-1	few	TRBJ1-2	TGCAGCGTTGGACAGAACTATGGCTACACCTTC	CSVGQNYGYTF
NA	TRBV28	NA	TRBJ2-7	TGTGCCAGCAGGTTGGGGAGCTCCTACGAGCAGTACTTC	CASRLGSSYEQYF
NA	TRBV11-2	NA	TRBJ1-4	TGTGCCAGCAGCCCCGACCGGGGAAGTTATGAAAAACTGTTTTTT	CASSPDRGSYEKLFF
NA	TRBV20-1	NA	TRBJ2-1	TGCAGTGCTAGTAGGACAGATTACAATGAGCAGTTCTTC	CSASRTDYNEQFF
TRBD1	TRBV11-2	NA	TRBJ1-4	TGTGCCAGCAGCTTACCGAACAGGGGGCTCACTAATGAAAAACTGTTTTTT	CASSLPNRGLTNEKLFF
TRBD1	TRBV19	NA	TRBJ2-7	TGTGCCAGTAGTAAGAGACAGGGGTTGAGCTCCTACGAGCAGTACTTC	CASSKRQGLSSYEQYF
TRBD1	TRBV4-2	NA	TRBJ1-4	TGTGCCAGCAGCCAAGAAACGGACAGGGGAGTCAGTAATGAAAAACTGTTTTTT	CASSQETDRGVSNEKLFF
NA	TRBV14	NA	TRBJ1-1	TGTGCCAGCAGCCACCGCGATAGCCTTGAAGCTTTCTTT	CASSHRDSLEAFF
NA	TRBV19	NA	TRBJ1-3	TGTGCCAGTAGTTCCAACAGGGAAGGCGCTGGAAACACCATATATTTT	CASSSNREGAGNTIYF
TRBD1	TRBV27	NA	TRBJ1-6	TGTGCCAGCACGGGCCGACAGGGGACTAATTCACCCCTCCACTTT	CASTGRQGTNSPLHF
TRBD2	TRBV7-8	NA	TRBJ2-2	TGTGCCAGCAGCTTATCTAGCGGGAGGGCCGGGGAGCTGTTTTTT	CASSLSSGRAGELFF
NA	TRBV4-3	NA	TRBJ2-6	TGCGCCAGCAGCCAAGAGTCCAGGTATCCTGGGGCCAACGTCCTGACTTTC	CASSQESRYPGANVLTF
NA	TRBV6-6	NA	TRBJ2-7	TGTGCCAGCAGTCTCATTACTAGTAATCGGTGCGAGCAGTACTTC	CASSLITSNRCEQYF
TRBD1	TRBV27	NA	TRBJ1-4	TGTGCCAGCAGTCTCGGACAGGGGTCCGAAAAACTGTTTTTT	CASSLGQGSEKLFF
TRBD1	TRBV9	NA	TRBJ1-1	TGTGCCAGCAGCGTAGTAGGTCAGGGGGCTACCCATGAAGCTTTCTTT	CASSVVGQGATHEAFF
TRBD2	TRBV6-2/TRBV6-3	NA	TRBJ2-1	TGTGCCAGCAGCCGGCCAGCGGGGTCAAACAATGAGCAGTTCTTC	CASSRPAGSNNEQFF